What follows are 14 T cell receptor beta chains derived from one specimen sequenced in a study of T cells after yellow fever vaccination. MiXCR, run by TCRdb on the 5' RACE reads, gives a single entry per CDR3 protein. This table has hundreds of thousands of distinct CDR3 sequences, around 21% appearing once. The sequencing here drew on PBMCs, taken 15 days after the yellow fever booster vaccination. These receptors all stem from a man younger than 45 who received the YFV17D yellow fever vaccine.

This clonotype was picked up a small number of times. The V call is TRBV20-1, the J call TRBJ1-2; D gene ambiguous. The CDR3 spans 11 residues. CDR1 DFQATT and CDR2 SNEGSKA come from the germline V gene (reference sequence). V was cut by 5 bases and J by 8 bases, with 12 bases left in between. The CDR3 loop reads CSAEKIGGYTF. Written as DNA, the CDR3 is TGCAGTGCTGAAAAGATCGGCGGCTACACCTTC.

This clonotype was found a few times. The chain has TRBV10-3 and TRBJ2-3; 10 nucleotides agree with TRBD2. The germline gives CDR1 ENHRY, CDR2 SYGVKD. The J segment lost 1 base and the V segment lost 3 bases, leaving 13 bases of the junction unmatched. The CDR3 spans 19 residues. CDR3: CAISDPVASGSTGTDTQYF. CDR3 bases: TGTGCCATCAGTGATCCGGTTGCTAGCGGGAGTACGGGCACAGATACGCAGTATTTT.

In its sample, this clonotype was seen a few times. V gene TRBV5-4 combines with J gene TRBJ2-1, with 14 bases matching TRBD2. Looked up from germline, CDR1 is SGHNT and CDR2 is YYREEE (reference sequence). This CDR3 contains 16 residues. The V segment lost 3 bases and the J segment 5 bases; nucleotides outside the gene matches: 4. Here the CDR3 reads CASSSGLAGANNEQFF. Here the CDR3 DNA reads TGTGCCAGCAGCTCGGGACTAGCGGGAGCTAACAATGAGCAGTTCTTC.

This chain joins TRBV7-2 and TRBJ2-2; D gene ambiguous. This CDR3 has 14 residues. Germline CDR1 is SGHTA and CDR2 is FQGNSA. Trimming removed 7 bases at V and 2 bases at J, with 11 bases between. The CDR3 nucleotides read TGTGCCAGCACCCTAAAGGGCAACACCGGGGAGCTGTTTTTT. This codes for CASTLKGNTGELFF.

This rearrangement joins TRBV7-2 to TRBJ2-2, with D tentatively TRBD1 (6 bases). Germline CDR1 SGHTA, CDR2 FQGNSA. The CDR3 is 15 residues long. Between the trimmed V and J ends, which lost 3 bases and 4 bases, there was a span of 12 bases. The CDR3: CASSLGAGSTGELFF. The CDR3 DNA follows: TGTGCCAGCAGCTTGGGGGCAGGGAGCACCGGGGAGCTGTTTTTT.

This clonotype was seen only a few times. This rearrangement joins TRBV12-3 or TRBV12-4 to TRBJ1-1; D is ambiguous. V was cut by 2 bases and J by 6 bases, with 4 bases left in between. This CDR3 spans 11 amino acids. Here the CDR3 reads CASSLWAEAFF. DNA for the CDR3: TGTGCCAGCAGTTTATGGGCTGAAGCTTTCTTT.

This clonotype was seen only a few times. This chain uses TRBV7-8 with TRBJ2-3, with D hard to call. V lost 3 bases, J lost 2 bases, and 9 bases lay in between. Germline V lookup: CDR1 SGHVS, CDR2 FQNEAQ. The CDR3 length is 14 residues. Written as DNA, the CDR3 is TGTGCCAGCAGCTTGTCCCAGAACACAGATACGCAGTATTTT. Translation: CASSLSQNTDTQYF. The complete variable domain, with remaining parts taken from reference TRBV7-8 and TRBJ2-3, reads GAGVSQSPRYKVAKRGQDVALRCDPISGHVSLFWYQQALGQGPEFLTYFQNEAQLDKSGLPSDRFFAERPEGSVSTLKIQRTQQEDSAVYLCASSLSQNTDTQYFGPGTRLTVL.

This clonotype was found a few times. The rearrangement joins TRBV20-1 to TRBJ1-1; D is ambiguous. V shed 1 base and J shed 4 bases, with 13 bases lying between them. Germline V lookup: CDR1 DFQATT, CDR2 SNEGSKA (reference sequence). There are 14 residues in the CDR3. The CDR3 DNA reads as TGCAGTGCTAGAGGCCAAGTCAGGACCACTGAAGCTTTCTTT. This gives the protein CSARGQVRTTEAFF.

V is TRBV5-1 and J is TRBJ2-6; D unclear. Trimming took 2 bases from V and 2 from J, leaving 5 bases between them. The CDR3 is made up of 14 amino acids. The germline gives CDR1 SGHRS, CDR2 YFSETQ. Written as DNA, the CDR3 is TGCGCCAGCAGCTTAATAGCTGGGGCCAACGTCCTGACTTTC. Its translation is CASSLIAGANVLTF.

This clonotype was recorded a few times. V is TRBV18 and J is TRBJ2-3; the match to TRBD1 covers 11 bases. The V gene end was trimmed by 1 base and the J gene end by 3 bases; junction bases not matched to a gene: 6. CDR1 and CDR2 (germline): KGHSH, LQKENI. The CDR3 consists of 17 residues. This CDR3 reads CASSPLDRGQRTDTQYF. The CDR3 DNA reads TGTGCCAGCTCACCACTGGACAGGGGGCAACGTACAGATACGCAGTATTTT.

The chain is built from TRBV5-6 and TRBJ2-1, with TRBD1 as a possible D gene (5 bases). Germline CDR1 is SGHDT and CDR2 is YYEEEE. CDR3 length equals 13 residues. The V end lost 0 bases, the J end lost 10 bases, and 11 bases lay between the germline ends. CDR3 nucleotides: TGTGCCAGCAGCTTGGGTTGGGGCAGGGAGCAGTTCTTC. Its protein product is CASSLGWGREQFF.

This clonotype was seen only a few times. The rearrangement joins TRBV20-1 to TRBJ2-7; D unresolved. Germline assignment: CDR1 DFQATT and CDR2 SNEGSKA (reference sequence). With 3 bases removed from V and 3 bases from J, the gap between germline ends came to 9 bases. The CDR3 sequence is 12 residues long. The CDR3 DNA reads as TGCAGTGCTAGTGATGGGAACTACGAGCAGTACTTC. Amino acids: CSASDGNYEQYF.

The V gene is TRBV20-1, the J gene TRBJ1-4, with TRBD1 matching 8 bases. The CDR3 totals 12 residues. V shed 7 bases and J 7 bases; nucleotides not matched to a gene: 5. Germline V gene data show CDR1 as DFQATT and CDR2 as SNEGSKA (reference sequence). The CDR3 DNA reads as TGCAGTGGGACAGGGCTCGGTGAAAAACTGTTTTTT. Amino acids: CSGTGLGEKLFF.

The sample holds a few counts of this clonotype. CDR3 loop: CSADPTSGTDTQYF. CDR3 in DNA: TGCAGTGCTGACCCAACTAGCGGGACGGATACGCAGTATTTT. The genes are TRBV20-1 and TRBJ2-3; 10 bases align to TRBD2. V lost 5 bases to trimming and J lost 6 bases; unmatched junction nucleotides: 8. The CDR3 has 14 amino acids. Germline V CDR1 and CDR2: DFQATT, SNEGSKA (reference sequence).